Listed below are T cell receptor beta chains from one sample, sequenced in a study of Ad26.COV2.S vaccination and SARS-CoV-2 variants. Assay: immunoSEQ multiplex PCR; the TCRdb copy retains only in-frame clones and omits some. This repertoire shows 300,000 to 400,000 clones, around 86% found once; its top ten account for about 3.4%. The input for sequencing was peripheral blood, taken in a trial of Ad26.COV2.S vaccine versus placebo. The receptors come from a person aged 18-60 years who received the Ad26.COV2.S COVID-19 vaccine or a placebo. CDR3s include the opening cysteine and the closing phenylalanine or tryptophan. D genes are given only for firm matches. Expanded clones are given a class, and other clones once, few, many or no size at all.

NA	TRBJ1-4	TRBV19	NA	TGTGCCAGTAGTATGGGGACTGGTACTAATGAAAAACTGTTTTTT	CASSMGTGTNEKLFF
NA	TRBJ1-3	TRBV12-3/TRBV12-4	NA	TGTGCCAGCGGGGGCCGGGGAAACACCATATATTTT	CASGGRGNTIYF
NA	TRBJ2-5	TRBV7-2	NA	TGTGCCAGCAGCTTATTGTCCAGCCAAGAGACCCAGTACTTC	CASSLLSSQETQYF
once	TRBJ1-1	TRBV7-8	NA	TGTGCCAGCTGCTTAGGTGGGGGCGGGACTGAAGCTTTCTTT	CASCLGGGGTEAFF
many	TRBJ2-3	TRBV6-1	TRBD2	TGTGCCAGCAGTGAACTAGCGGGGGGGCCAGATACGCAGTATTTT	CASSELAGGPDTQYF
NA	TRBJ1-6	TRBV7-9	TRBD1	TGTGCCAGCAGCCCCGGGGGACAGACAAATTCACCCCTCCACTTT	CASSPGGQTNSPLHF
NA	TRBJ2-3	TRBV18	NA	TGTGCCAGCTCACCCCGATCTCTGGGGGATACGCAGTATTTT	CASSPRSLGDTQYF
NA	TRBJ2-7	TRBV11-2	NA	TGTGCCAGCAGCTTAGATCGTCCAGTTTCCTACGAGCAGTACTTC	CASSLDRPVSYEQYF
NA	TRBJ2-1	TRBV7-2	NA	TGTGCCAGCAGCTACACGGGGGACCCTAGGGATGAGCAGTTCTTC	CASSYTGDPRDEQFF
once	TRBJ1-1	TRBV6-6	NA	TGTGCCAGCAGTCTCGGGGGGCGGAACACTGAAGCTTTCTTT	CASSLGGRNTEAFF
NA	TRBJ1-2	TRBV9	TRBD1	TGTGCCAGCAGCGTAGGGTCAGGGGGTGACTATGGCTACACCTTC	CASSVGSGGDYGYTF
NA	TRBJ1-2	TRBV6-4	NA	TGTGCCAGCAGTGACCCGGACAGACCCGGCCGTGGCTACACCTTC	CASSDPDRPGRGYTF
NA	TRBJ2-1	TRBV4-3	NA	TGCGCCAGCAGCCAAGACGGCGGAGTTAATTACAATGAGCAGTTCTTC	CASSQDGGVNYNEQFF
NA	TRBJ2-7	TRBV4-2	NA	TGTGCCAGCAGCCAAGAAGGCCGTAACGGATACGAGCAGTACTTC	CASSQEGRNGYEQYF
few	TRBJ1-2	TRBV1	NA	TGCACCAGCAGACGAGAGGTTTGGGGCTACACCTTC	CTSRREVWGYTF
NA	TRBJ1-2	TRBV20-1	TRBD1	TGCAGTGGCCTGACAGGGTATGGCTACACCTTC	CSGLTGYGYTF
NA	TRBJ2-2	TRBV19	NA	TGTGCCAGTAGCGTAGATCCATCCGGGGAGCTGTTTTTT	CASSVDPSGELFF
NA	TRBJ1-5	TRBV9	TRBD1	TGTGCCAGCAGCCCCGGACAGGACAATCAGCCCCAGCATTTT	CASSPGQDNQPQHF
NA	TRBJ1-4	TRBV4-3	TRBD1	TGCGCCAGCAGCCAAGACAGGGGGCGAGAAAAACTGTTTTTT	CASSQDRGREKLFF
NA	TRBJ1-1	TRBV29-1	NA	TGCAGCGTTCTCATGATGGGTGACACTGAAGCTTTCTTT	CSVLMMGDTEAFF
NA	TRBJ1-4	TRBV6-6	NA	TGTGCCTCCTCGGTATGGGGGCGGTTTGATGAAAAACTGTTTTTT	CASSVWGRFDEKLFF
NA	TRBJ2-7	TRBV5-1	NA	TGCGCCAGCAGCTGGGACACGAGACCCGAGCAGTACTTC	CASSWDTRPEQYF
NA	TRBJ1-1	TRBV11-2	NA	TGTGCCAGCAGCAGACTCAGGGTTGAGAACACTGAAGCTTTCTTT	CASSRLRVENTEAFF
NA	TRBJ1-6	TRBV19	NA	TGTGCCAGTAAGGACAGTTCGTATTCACCCCTCCACTTT	CASKDSSYSPLHF
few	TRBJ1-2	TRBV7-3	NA	TGTGCCAGCAGCTTAAACACCAGGGGACGTGGCTACACCTTC	CASSLNTRGRGYTF
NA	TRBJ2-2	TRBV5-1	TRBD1	TGCGCCAGCAGGAACAGCCAGGGGGCACGGGAGCTGTTTTTT	CASRNSQGARELFF
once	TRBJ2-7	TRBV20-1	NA	TGCAGTGCTGGGGCCTCCTACGAGCAGTACTTC	CSAGASYEQYF
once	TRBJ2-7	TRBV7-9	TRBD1	TGTGCCAGCAGCGTGCCGGACAGGGGGCCCGACGAGCAGTACTTC	CASSVPDRGPDEQYF
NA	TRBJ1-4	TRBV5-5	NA	TGTGCCACCTCAGGGCCATTTAATGAAAAACTGTTTTTT	CATSGPFNEKLFF
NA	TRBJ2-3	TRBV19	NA	TGTGCCAGTAGTCCAGGATCTAGCACAGATACGCAGTATTTT	CASSPGSSTDTQYF
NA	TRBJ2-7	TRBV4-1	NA	TGCGCCAGCAGCCTCGGAGGGGACGAGCAGTACTTC	CASSLGGDEQYF
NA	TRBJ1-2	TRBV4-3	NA	TGCGCCAGCAGCCCGGGGGGGCTTGGCGGGTATGGCTACACCTTC	CASSPGGLGGYGYTF
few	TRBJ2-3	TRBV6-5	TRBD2	TGTGCCAGCAGTCCGGGACTAGTTGCAGATACGCAGTATTTT	CASSPGLVADTQYF
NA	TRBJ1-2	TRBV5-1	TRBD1	TGCGCCAGCAGCCCGGGACAGGGGGCGGTCTATGGCTACACCTTC	CASSPGQGAVYGYTF
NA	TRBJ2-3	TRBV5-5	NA	TGTGCCAGCAGCCTCCTCCCGACTCGGGACACAGATACGCAGTATTTT	CASSLLPTRDTDTQYF
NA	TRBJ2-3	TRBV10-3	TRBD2	TGTGCCATCAGAAGGCCGGGACTAGCGGGGGGGCAGGGCACAGATACGCAGTATTTT	CAIRRPGLAGGQGTDTQYF
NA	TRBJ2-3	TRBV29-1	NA	TGCAGCGTTGGGAGGGACAGCACAGATACGCAGTATTTT	CSVGRDSTDTQYF
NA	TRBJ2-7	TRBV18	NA	TGTGCCAGCTCACGAGGGGTCTACGAGCAGTACTTC	CASSRGVYEQYF
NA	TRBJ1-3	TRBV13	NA	TGTGCCAGCAGCTTAGGAGGGCGCTCTGGAAACACCATATATTTT	CASSLGGRSGNTIYF
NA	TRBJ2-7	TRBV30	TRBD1	TGTGCCTGGAGTGTACAGGGACAGAGTAACGGGTACTTC	CAWSVQGQSNGYF
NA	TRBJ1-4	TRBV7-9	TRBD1	TGTGCCAGCAGCTTAACAGGGGGCGCAGCAACTAATGAAAAACTGTTTTTT	CASSLTGGAATNEKLFF
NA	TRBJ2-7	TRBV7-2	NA	TGTGCCAGCAGCTTCGGGCAGGGGGGGCCCTACGAGCAGTACTTC	CASSFGQGGPYEQYF
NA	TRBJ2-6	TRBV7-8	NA	TGTGCCAGCAGCTTAGTCCCAGGACAGTCCCTCTCTGGGGCCAACGTCCTGACTTTC	CASSLVPGQSLSGANVLTF
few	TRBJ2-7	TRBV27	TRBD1	TGTGCCAGCAGTGTGAACCGGGACAGGGGCCACGAGCAGTACTTC	CASSVNRDRGHEQYF
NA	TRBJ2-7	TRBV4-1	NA	TGCGCCAGCAGCCAAGGCCTCGAGCAGTACTTC	CASSQGLEQYF
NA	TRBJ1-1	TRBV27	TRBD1	TGTGCCAGCAGTAAGCAAAGGACAGGGGGAAACACTGAAGCTTTCTTT	CASSKQRTGGNTEAFF